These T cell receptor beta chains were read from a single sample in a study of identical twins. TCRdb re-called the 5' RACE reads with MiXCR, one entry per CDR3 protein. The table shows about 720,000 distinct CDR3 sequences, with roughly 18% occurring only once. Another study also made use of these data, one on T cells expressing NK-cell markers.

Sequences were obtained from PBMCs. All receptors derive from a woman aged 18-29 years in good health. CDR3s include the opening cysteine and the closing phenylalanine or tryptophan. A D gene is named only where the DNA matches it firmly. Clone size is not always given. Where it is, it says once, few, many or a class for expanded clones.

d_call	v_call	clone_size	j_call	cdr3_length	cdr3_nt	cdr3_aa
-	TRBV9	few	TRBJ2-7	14	TGTGCCAGCAGCGTAGACGTGGGGGACCACGAGCAGTACTTC	CASSVDVGDHEQYF
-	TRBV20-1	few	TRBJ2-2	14	TGCAGTGCTCCAAGACAGGACAACACCGGGGAGCTGTTTTTT	CSAPRQDNTGELFF
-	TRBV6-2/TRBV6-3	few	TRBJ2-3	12	TGTGCCAGCAGTCATGGACCAGATACGCAGTATTTT	CASSHGPDTQYF
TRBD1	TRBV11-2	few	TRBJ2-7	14	TGTGCCAGCAGCTACACGGGACAGGGCTACGAGCAGTACTTC	CASSYTGQGYEQYF
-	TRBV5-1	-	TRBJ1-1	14	TGCGCCAGCAGCCTCCGCTTGGGGGTAACTGAAGCTTTCTTT	CASSLRLGVTEAFF
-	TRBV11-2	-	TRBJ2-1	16	TGTGCCAGCAGTCCGGATGTGGGGGTCTCCTACAATGAGCAGTTCTTC	CASSPDVGVSYNEQFF
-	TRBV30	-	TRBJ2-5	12	TGTGCCTGGAGTTCCCGAATCAGCGCCCAGTACTTC	CAWSSRISAQYF
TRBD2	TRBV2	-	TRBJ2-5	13	TGTGCCAACTCGGGGGGGCTTCGGGAGACCCAGTACTTC	CANSGGLRETQYF
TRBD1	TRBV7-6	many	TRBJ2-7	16	TGTGCCAGCAGCCCCCGCTACGAGACAGGGAACTACGAGCAGTACTTC	CASSPRYETGNYEQYF
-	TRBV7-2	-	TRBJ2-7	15	TGTGCCAGCAGCTTAGCTCTCAGCGCCGGCTACGAGCAGTACTTC	CASSLALSAGYEQYF
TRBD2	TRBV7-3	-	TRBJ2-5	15	TGTGCCAGCAGCTTGAGCGGGGGAGCTCAAGAGACCCAGTACTTC	CASSLSGGAQETQYF
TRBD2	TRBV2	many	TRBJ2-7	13	TGTGCCACCGAGCGGGAGGTTGGATACGAGCAGTACTTC	CATEREVGYEQYF
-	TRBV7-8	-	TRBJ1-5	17	TGTGCCAGCAGCGGATCGTTGACAGGAGTCTTCAATCAGCCCCAGCATTTT	CASSGSLTGVFNQPQHF
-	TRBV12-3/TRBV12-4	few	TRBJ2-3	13	TGTGCCAGCAGGATTAGCGGCACAGATACGCAGTATTTT	CASRISGTDTQYF
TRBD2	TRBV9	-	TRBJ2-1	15	TGTGCCAGCAGCACGAGCGGGGCCCCTCTTGATGAGCAGTTCTTC	CASSTSGAPLDEQFF
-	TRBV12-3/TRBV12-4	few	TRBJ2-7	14	TGTGCCAGCAGTTTCGGGCACCGCCTATACGAGCAGTACTTC	CASSFGHRLYEQYF
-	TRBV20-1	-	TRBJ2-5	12	TGCAGTGCGACCGGCAGGGTAGAGACCCAGTACTTC	CSATGRVETQYF
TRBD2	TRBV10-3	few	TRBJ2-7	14	TGTGCCATCAAATCGGCGGGAGTCCTGTACGAGCAGTACTTC	CAIKSAGVLYEQYF
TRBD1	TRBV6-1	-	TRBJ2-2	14	TGTGCCACCGGCCTAAGACAGGGCACCGGGGAGCTGTTTTTT	CATGLRQGTGELFF
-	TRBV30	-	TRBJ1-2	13	TGTGCCTGGAGTGGAATCGGTCATTATGGCTACACCTTC	CAWSGIGHYGYTF
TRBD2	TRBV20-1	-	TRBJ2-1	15	TGCAGTGCTGGCCTAACTAGCGGATTCTACAATGAGCAGTTCTTC	CSAGLTSGFYNEQFF
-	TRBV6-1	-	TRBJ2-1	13	TGTGCCAGCAGTGAACTCAGGGGGGATGAGCAGTTCTTC	CASSELRGDEQFF
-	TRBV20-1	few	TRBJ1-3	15	TGCAGTGCAAACGGACCCAACGTTGGTGGAAACACCATATATTTT	CSANGPNVGGNTIYF
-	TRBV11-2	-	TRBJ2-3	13	TGTGCCAGCAGCTTTGCGACATTAGCTACGCAGTATTTT	CASSFATLATQYF
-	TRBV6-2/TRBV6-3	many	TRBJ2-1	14	TGTGCCAGCCCCAAGGGGAGCTCCTACAATGAGCAGTTCTTC	CASPKGSSYNEQFF
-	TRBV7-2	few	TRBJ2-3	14	TGTGCCAGCAGCTTCCGGGTTTCTTCAGATACGCAGTATTTT	CASSFRVSSDTQYF
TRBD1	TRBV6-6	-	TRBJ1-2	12	TGTGCCAGCAATACAGGGGATTATGGCTACACCTTC	CASNTGDYGYTF
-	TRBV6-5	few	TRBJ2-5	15	TGTGCCAGCAGTTATGGGACAAGGGGTGGAGAGACCCAGTACTTC	CASSYGTRGGETQYF
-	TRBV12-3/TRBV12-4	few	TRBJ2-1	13	TGTGCCAGCAGTTTACGAGGGCCACATGAGCAGTTCTTC	CASSLRGPHEQFF
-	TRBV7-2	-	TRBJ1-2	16	TGTGCCAGCAGCTTAGGGGACAATCTCGCCCTCTATGGCTACACCTTC	CASSLGDNLALYGYTF
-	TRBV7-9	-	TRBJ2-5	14	TGTGCCAGCAGCTTACTGGGGTCGGGGGAGACCCAGTACTTC	CASSLLGSGETQYF
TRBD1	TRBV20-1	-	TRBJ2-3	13	TGCAGTGCTAGACCAGGGGGCAAAGATACGCAGTATTTT	CSARPGGKDTQYF
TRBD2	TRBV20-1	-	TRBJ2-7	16	TGCAGTGCTAGTGGCTCAACTAGCGGGATAATCTACGAGCAGTACTTC	CSASGSTSGIIYEQYF
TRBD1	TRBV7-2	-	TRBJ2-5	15	TGTGCCAGCAGCTTGGGTGGGACAGTTGCAGAGACCCAGTACTTC	CASSLGGTVAETQYF
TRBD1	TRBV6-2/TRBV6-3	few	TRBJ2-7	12	TGTGCCACCCGGGACAGAGACTACGAGCAGTACTTC	CATRDRDYEQYF
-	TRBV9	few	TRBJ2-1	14	TGTGCCAGCAGCGTAAGGGCAAACTACAATGAGCAGTTCTTC	CASSVRANYNEQFF
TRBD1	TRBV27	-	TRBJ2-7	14	TGTGCCAGCAGTCCTGGGACAGACCCCCTCGAGCAGTACTTC	CASSPGTDPLEQYF
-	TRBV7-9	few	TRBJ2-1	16	TGTGCCAGCAGCGGATCTGTCGCGGGGCCCTACAATGAGCAGTTCTTC	CASSGSVAGPYNEQFF
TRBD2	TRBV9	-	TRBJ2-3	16	TGTGCCAGCAGCGTAGATGGTAGCGGGATTGCAGATACGCAGTATTTT	CASSVDGSGIADTQYF
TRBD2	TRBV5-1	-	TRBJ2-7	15	TGCGCCAGCAGCTGGACTAGCAACTCTGTAGGCGAGCAGTACTTC	CASSWTSNSVGEQYF
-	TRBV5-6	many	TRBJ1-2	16	TGTGCCAGCAGCCTGGGTTCCGGCGCCGGGGTATATGGCTACACCTTC	CASSLGSGAGVYGYTF
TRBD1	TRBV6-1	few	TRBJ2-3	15	TGTGCCAGCATCAAACGGACAGGGGACCCAGATACGCAGTATTTT	CASIKRTGDPDTQYF
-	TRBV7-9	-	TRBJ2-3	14	TGTGCCAGCAGCTCCGACGGGTACACAGATACGCAGTATTTT	CASSSDGYTDTQYF
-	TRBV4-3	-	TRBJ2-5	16	TGCGCCAGCAGCCAAGGGCCAGCGCGCCGCCAAGAGACCCAGTACTTC	CASSQGPARRQETQYF
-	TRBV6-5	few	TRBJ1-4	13	TGTGCCAGCAGTTACGGTAACGGAGAGGAACTGTTTTTT	CASSYGNGEELFF
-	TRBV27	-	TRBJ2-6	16	TGTGCCAGCAGTTTTTTGGGGGCAACTGGGGCCAACGTCCTGACTTTC	CASSFLGATGANVLTF
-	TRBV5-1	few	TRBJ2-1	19	TGCGCCAGCAGCCTCGAATTGGCCGCCTCCCTCCTACTCTACAATGAGCAGTTCTTC	CASSLELAASLLLYNEQFF
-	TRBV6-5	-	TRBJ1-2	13	TGTGCCAGCAGTTTCACCTCGTCGTATGGCTACACCTTC	CASSFTSSYGYTF
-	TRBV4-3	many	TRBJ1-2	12	TGCGCCAGCAGCCAAGACAACTATGGCTACACCTTC	CASSQDNYGYTF
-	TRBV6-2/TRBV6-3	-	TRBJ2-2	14	TGTGCCAGCGGGTCTAGAGACTGGACCGGGGAGCTGTTTTTT	CASGSRDWTGELFF
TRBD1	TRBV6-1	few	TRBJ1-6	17	TGTGCCAGCAGTAGGACCGGGACAGGGATTGTAGGATCACCCCTCCACTTT	CASSRTGTGIVGSPLHF
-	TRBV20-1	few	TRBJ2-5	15	TGCAGTGCTTTCTCTAGGGTCCGCTCGGGGGAGACCCAGTACTTC	CSAFSRVRSGETQYF
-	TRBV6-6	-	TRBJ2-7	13	TGTGCCAGCAGTTACTCCTCGGGACACGAGCAGTACTTC	CASSYSSGHEQYF
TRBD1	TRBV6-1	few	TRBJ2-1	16	TGTGCCAGCAGTAAAACCGGGACAGGGGGCGGAAATGAGCAGTTCTTC	CASSKTGTGGGNEQFF
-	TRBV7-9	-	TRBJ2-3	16	TGTGCCAGCAGCTTAGCACGTATGGCGGGGAGAGATACGCAGTATTTT	CASSLARMAGRDTQYF